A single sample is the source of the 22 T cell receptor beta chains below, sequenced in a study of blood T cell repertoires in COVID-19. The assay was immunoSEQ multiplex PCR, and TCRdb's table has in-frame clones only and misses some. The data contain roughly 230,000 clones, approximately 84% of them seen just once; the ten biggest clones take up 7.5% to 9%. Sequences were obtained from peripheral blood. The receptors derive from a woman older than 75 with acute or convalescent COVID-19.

CDR3 protein: CASSPRVAGGGNEQFF. The CDR3 DNA reads TGTGCCAGCTCACCACGAGTAGCGGGAGGGGGCAATGAGCAGTTCTTC. J is TRBJ2-1 and V is TRBV18, with 11 bases identical to TRBD2. CDR1 and CDR2 (germline): KGHSH, LQKENI. The CDR3 extends over 16 amino acids. The V gene end was trimmed by 1 base and the J gene end by 6 bases; junction bases not matched to a gene: 5. The full variable domain, in which reference TRBV18 and TRBJ2-1 provide the parts outside the CDR3, is NAGVMQNPRHLVRRRGQEARLRCSPMKGHSHVYWYRQLPEEGLKFMVYLQKENIIDESGMPKERFSAEFPKEGPSILRIQQVVRGDSAAYFCASSPRVAGGGNEQFFGPGTRLTVL.

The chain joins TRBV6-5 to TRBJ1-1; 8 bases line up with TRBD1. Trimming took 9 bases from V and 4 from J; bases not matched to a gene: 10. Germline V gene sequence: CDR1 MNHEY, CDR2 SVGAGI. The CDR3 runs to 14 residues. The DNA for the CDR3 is TGTGCCAGTCAAACAGGGGGAGTTGGCACTGAAGCTTTCTTT. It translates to CASQTGGVGTEAFF.

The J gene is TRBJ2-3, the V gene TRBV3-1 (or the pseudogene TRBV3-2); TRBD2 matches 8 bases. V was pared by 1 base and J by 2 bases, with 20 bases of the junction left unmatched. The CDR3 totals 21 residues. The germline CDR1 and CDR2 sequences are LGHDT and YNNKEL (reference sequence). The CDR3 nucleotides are TGTGCCAGCAGCCAAGTCTCTCGGATTTGGGTTCACGGGGGGGACACAGATACGCAGTATTTT. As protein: CASSQVSRIWVHGGDTDTQYF.

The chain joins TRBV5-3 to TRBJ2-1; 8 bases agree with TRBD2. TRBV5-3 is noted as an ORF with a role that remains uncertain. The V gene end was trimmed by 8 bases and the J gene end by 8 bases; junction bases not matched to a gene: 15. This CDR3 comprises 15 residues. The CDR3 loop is CASLRVAGIRYEQFF. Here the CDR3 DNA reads TGTGCCAGCCTGAGGGTAGCGGGAATTAGGTATGAGCAGTTCTTC.

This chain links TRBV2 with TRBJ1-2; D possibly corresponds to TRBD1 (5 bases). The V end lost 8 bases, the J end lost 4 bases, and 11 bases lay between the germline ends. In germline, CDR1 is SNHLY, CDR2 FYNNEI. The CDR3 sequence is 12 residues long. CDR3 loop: CASGPGPYGYTF. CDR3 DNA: TGTGCCAGCGGTCCAGGGCCCTATGGCTACACCTTC. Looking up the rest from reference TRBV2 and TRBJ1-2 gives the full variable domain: EPEVTQTPSHQVTQMGQEVILRCVPISNHLYFYWYRQILGQKVEFLVSFYNNEISEKSEIFDDQFSVERPDGSNFTLKIRSTKLEDSAMYFCASGPGPYGYTFGSGTRLTVV.

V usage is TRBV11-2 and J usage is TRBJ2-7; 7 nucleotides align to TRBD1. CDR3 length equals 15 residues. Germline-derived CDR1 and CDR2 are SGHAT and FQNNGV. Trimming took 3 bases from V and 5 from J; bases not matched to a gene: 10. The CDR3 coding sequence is TGTGCCAGCAGCTTCCGAACCACAGGGGATAACGAGCAGTACTTC. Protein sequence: CASSFRTTGDNEQYF.

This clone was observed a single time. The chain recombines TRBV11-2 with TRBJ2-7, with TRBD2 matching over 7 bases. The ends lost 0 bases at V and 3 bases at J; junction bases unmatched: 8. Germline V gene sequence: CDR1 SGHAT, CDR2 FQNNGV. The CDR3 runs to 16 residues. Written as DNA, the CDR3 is TGTGCCAGCAGCTTAGATCGGGGAGGGGCAGGCTACGAGCAGTACTTC. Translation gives CASSLDRGGAGYEQYF.

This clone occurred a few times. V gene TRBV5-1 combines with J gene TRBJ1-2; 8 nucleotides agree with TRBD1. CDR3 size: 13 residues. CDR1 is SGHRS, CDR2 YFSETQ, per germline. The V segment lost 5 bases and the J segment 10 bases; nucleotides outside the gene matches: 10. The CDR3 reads CASRQDGQGHYTF. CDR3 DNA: TGCGCCAGCAGACAAGATGGACAGGGCCACTACACCTTC.

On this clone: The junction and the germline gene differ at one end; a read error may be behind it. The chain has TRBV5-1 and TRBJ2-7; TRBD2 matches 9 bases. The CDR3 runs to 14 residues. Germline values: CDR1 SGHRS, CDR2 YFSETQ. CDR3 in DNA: TGCGCCAGCAGCTCCCTGGGTAGCGGGAGTCCCTCGGACTTC. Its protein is CASSSLGSGSPSDF.

This CDR3 reads CASSSGRGGPYNEQFF. CDR3 in DNA: TGTGCCAGCAGTAGCGGGCGGGGGGGCCCCTACAATGAGCAGTTCTTC. The chain is built from TRBV7-8 and TRBJ2-1; 9 bases are shared with TRBD2. V trimming: 6 bases; J trimming: 2 bases; junction bases outside the gene matches: 8. This CDR3 spans 16 amino acids. Germline CDR1 is SGHVS and CDR2 is FQNEAQ.

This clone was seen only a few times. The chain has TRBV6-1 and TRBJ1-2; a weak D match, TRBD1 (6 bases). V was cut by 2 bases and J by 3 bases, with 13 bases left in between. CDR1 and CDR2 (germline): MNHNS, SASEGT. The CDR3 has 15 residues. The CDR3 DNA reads TGTGCCAGCAGTGAATGGGGGGAGGGGGACTATGGCTACACCTTC. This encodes CASSEWGEGDYGYTF.

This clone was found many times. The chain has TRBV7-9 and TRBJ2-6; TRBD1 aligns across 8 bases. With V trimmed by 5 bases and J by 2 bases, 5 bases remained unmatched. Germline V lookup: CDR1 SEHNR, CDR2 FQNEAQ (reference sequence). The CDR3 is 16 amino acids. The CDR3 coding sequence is TGTGCCAGCAGCCCTACGACAGGGGCTGGGGCCAACGTCCTGACTTTC. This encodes CASSPTTGAGANVLTF.

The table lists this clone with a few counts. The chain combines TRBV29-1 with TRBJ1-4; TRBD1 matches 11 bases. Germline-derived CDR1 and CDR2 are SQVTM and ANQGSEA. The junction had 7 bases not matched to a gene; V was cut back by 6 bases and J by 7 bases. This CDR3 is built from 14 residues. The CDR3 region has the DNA TGCAGCGTAGCTGGGACAGGGGGGAGTGAAAAACTGTTTTTT. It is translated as CSVAGTGGSEKLFF.

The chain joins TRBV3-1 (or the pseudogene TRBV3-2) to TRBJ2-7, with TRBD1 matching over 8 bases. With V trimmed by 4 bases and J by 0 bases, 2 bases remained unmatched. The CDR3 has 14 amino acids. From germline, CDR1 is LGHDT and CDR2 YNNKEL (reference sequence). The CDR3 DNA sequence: TGTGCCAGCAGCCGGGACAGGCACTCCTACGAGCAGTACTTC. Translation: CASSRDRHSYEQYF.

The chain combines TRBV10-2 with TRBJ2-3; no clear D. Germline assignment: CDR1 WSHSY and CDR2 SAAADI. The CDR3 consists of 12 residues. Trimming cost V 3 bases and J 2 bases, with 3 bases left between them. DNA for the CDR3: TGCGCCAGCAGTGACATCACAGATACGCAGTATTTT. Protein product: CASSDITDTQYF.

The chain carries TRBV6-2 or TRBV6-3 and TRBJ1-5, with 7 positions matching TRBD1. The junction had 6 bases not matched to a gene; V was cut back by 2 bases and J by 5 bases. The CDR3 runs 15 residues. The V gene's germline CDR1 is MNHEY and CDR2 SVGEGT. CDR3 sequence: CASSYRGTADQPQHF. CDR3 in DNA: TGTGCCAGCAGTTACCGAGGGACAGCGGATCAGCCCCAGCATTTT.

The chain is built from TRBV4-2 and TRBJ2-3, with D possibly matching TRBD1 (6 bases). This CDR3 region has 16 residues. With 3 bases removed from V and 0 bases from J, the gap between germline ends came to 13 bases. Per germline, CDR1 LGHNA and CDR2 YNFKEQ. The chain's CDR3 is CASSQDVGASTDTQYF. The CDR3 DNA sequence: TGTGCCAGCAGCCAGGACGTGGGGGCTAGCACAGATACGCAGTATTTT.

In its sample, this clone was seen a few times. The CDR3 sequence: CASSLGRGPGLANSPLHF. The CDR3, as DNA: TGTGCCAGCAGCTTAGGAAGGGGTCCGGGACTGGCTAATTCACCCCTCCACTTT. The rearrangement links TRBV7-3 to TRBJ1-6, with D maybe TRBD1 (5 bases). Trimming took off 2 bases at V and 6 bases at J, with 20 bases between the two ends. Germline V gene data show CDR1 as SGHTA and CDR2 as FQGTGA. The CDR3 contains 18 residues.

The chain's CDR3 is CASTEGTTYEQYF. DNA of the CDR3: TGTGCCAGCACCGAGGGTACTACCTACGAGCAGTACTTC. The chain recombines TRBV6-5 with TRBJ2-7, with D perhaps TRBD2 (5 bases). In germline, CDR1 is MNHEY, CDR2 SVGAGI. V was pared by 7 bases and J by 2 bases, with 12 bases between. This CDR3 has 13 amino acids.

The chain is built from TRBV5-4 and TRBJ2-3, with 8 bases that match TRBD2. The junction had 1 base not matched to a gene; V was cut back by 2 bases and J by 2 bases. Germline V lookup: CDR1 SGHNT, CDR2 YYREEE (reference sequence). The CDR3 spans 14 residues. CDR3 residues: CASSFSGDTDTQYF. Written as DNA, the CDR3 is TGTGCCAGCAGCTTTAGCGGGGACACAGATACGCAGTATTTT. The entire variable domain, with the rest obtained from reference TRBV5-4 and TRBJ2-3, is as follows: ETGVTQSPTHLIKTRGQQVTLRCSSQSGHNTVSWYQQALGQGPQFIFQYYREEENGRGNFPPRFSGLQFPNYSSELNVNALELDDSALYLCASSFSGDTDTQYFGPGTRLTVL.

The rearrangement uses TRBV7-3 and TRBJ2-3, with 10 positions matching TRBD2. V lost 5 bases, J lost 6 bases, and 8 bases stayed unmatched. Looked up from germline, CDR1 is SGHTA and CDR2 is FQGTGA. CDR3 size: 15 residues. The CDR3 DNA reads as TGTGCCAGCAGCAAGAGCGGGAGGGCCGAGGATACGCAGTATTTT. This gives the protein CASSKSGRAEDTQYF.

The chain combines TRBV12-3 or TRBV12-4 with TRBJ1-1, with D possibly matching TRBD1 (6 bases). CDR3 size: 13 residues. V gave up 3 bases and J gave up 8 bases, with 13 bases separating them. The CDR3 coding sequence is TGTGCCAGCAGTTTTTTGGGGGCGATGGAAGCTTTCTTT. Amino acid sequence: CASSFLGAMEAFF.